This TCR beta chain was profiled in a study of CD8 T cells in ankylosing spondylitis. Study-wide points: CD8+ cells made up the disease-linked clones, which were relatively rare in peripheral blood. Under 10 highly homologous variants formed a TCR beta motif that appeared characteristic of ankylosing spondylitis blood. Enrichment of disease-linked clones was reportedly significant in matched ankylosing spondylitis synovial fluid.

Ten or more counts support this clonotype. What it recognizes is unknown. It was by quantitative 5'-RACE with molecular barcodes that TCR beta libraries were made. TCRdb called the 5' RACE reads again in MiXCR, with one record for every CDR3 protein. The table includes over 130,000 distinct CDR3 sequences, under 55% detected once. Trimming took off 2 bases at V and 3 bases at J, with 13 bases between the two ends. Germline V gives CDR1 GTSNPN, CDR2 SVGIG (reference sequence). The CDR3 totals 15 residues. The J gene is TRBJ2-2, the V gene TRBV30; tentative D call: TRBD2 (6 bases). The sequenced material came from synovial fluid, either unsorted or a sorted T cell fraction (not recorded which). The TCR was taken from a male donor with ankylosing spondylitis. The CDR3 here is CAWSTGGLHTGELFF. As DNA, the CDR3 is TGTGCCTGGAGTACTGGGGGACTTCACACCGGGGAGCTGTTTTTT.